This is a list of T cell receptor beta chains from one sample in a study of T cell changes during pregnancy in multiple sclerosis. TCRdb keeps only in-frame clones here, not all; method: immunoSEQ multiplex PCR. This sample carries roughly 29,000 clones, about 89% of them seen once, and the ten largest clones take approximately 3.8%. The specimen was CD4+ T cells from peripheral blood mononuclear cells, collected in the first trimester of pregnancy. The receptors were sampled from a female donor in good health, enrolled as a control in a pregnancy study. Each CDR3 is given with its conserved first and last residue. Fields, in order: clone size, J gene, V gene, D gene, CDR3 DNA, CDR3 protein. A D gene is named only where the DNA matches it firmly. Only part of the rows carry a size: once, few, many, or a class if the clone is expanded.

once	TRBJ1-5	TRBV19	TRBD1	TGTGCCAGCCGACGGACAGGGCTTTCATATAGCAATCAGCCCCAGCATTTT	CASRRTGLSYSNQPQHF
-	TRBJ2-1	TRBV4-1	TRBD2	TGCGCCAGCAGCCAAGCCCAATCCAATCCGGGACTATTGGAGCAGTTCTTC	CASSQAQSNPGLLEQFF
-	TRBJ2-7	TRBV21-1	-	TGTGCCAGGGACGGGGAGCGGGAGCAGTACTTC	CARDGEREQYF
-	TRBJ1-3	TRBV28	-	TGTGCCAGCGGGCCCCCCGGAAACACCATATATTTT	CASGPPGNTIYF
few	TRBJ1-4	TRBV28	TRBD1	TGTGCCAGCAGTTTAAAAGGCGGGACAGGGTATGAAAAACTGTTTTTT	CASSLKGGTGYEKLFF
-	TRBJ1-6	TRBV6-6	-	TGTGCCAGCAATTGGCAGTATAATTCACCCCTCCACTTT	CASNWQYNSPLHF
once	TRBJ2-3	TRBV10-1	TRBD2	TGCGCCAGCAGTGTCGGGGGGGAGTATTTT	CASSVGGEYF
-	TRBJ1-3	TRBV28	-	TGTGCCAGCAGCCAACAGGAACCAAACACCATATATTTT	CASSQQEPNTIYF
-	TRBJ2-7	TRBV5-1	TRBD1	TGCGCCAGCAGCCAAACAGGGGGTTGGTACGAGCAGTACTTC	CASSQTGGWYEQYF
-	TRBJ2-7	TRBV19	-	TGTGCCAGTAGTATCAGCGCTGCCTCCTACGAGCAGTACTTC	CASSISAASYEQYF
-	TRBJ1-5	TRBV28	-	TGTGCCAGCGTCAGGATTGGTGGCAATCAGCCCCAGCATTTT	CASVRIGGNQPQHF
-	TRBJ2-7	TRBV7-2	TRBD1	TGTGCCAGCAGCTTTGGGGACAGGCCCTACGAGCAGTACTTC	CASSFGDRPYEQYF
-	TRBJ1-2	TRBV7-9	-	TGTGCCAGCAGCTTAGACGGGCCAGGGGTCTATGGCTACACCTTC	CASSLDGPGVYGYTF
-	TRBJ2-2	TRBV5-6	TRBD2	TGTGCCAGCAGCTCCGGGACTAGCGCCATCCCCACCGGGGAGCTGTTTTTT	CASSSGTSAIPTGELFF
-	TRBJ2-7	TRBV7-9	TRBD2	TGTGCCAGCACCAAGAGTTCGGGACTACTCTCCTACGAGCAGTACTTC	CASTKSSGLLSYEQYF
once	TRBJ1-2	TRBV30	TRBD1	TGTGCCTGGACCCGGGACAGGCTTAATGGCTACACCTTC	CAWTRDRLNGYTF
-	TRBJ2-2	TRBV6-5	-	TGTGCCAGCAGTTACCTTGCGGGAACCGGGGAGCTGTTTTTT	CASSYLAGTGELFF
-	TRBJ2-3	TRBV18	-	TGTGCCAGCTCACCACGACAGAGCCCAGATACGCAGTATTTT	CASSPRQSPDTQYF
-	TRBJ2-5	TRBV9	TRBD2	TGTGCCAGCACCGTGGGACTAGCGGTCGAGACCCAGTACTTC	CASTVGLAVETQYF
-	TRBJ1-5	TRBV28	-	TGTGCCAGCAGCTTTACAGGGTACCAGCCCCAGCATTTT	CASSFTGYQPQHF
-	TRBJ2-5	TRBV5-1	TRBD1	TGCGCCAGCAGCCCCGGGACAGGGGGATCGGAGACCCAGTACTTC	CASSPGTGGSETQYF
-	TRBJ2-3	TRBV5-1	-	TGCGCCAGCAGCTTGGGTAGTAGTGTGGGCACAGATACGCAGTATTTT	CASSLGSSVGTDTQYF